A single sample is the source of the 2 T cell receptor beta chains below, sequenced in a study of T cells in Graves' hyperthyroidism and ophthalmopathy (dated by TCRdb to about 2019). The library was built by means of multiplex PCR. The run used an Illumina HiSeq 2000. The TCR beta CDR3 regions were amplified from RNA transcripts. For the first round of RT-PCR on the TCR CDR3, the HTBI primer set was used together with the Qiagen OneStep RT-PCR kit. The public reads were run again by TCRdb, first through fastp at Q25 and then through MiXCR, and only productive beta chains were kept. Here each entry gathers all rows of one CDR3 protein and keeps the most common genes and DNA. A total of more than 550,000 distinct CDR3 sequences appear in this sample, around 19% of them only once. 15% to 20% of the sample belongs to the ten largest clones. The sequenced sample consisted of blood. These receptors were collected from a woman in her 50s with Graves' hyperthyroidism that later progressed to Graves' ophthalmopathy.

V and J are TRBV7-9 and TRBJ2-5; TRBD1 or TRBD2 may be the D gene (6 bases each). There are 18 residues in the CDR3. The germline V gene encodes CDR1 SEHNR and CDR2 FQNEAQ (reference sequence). The V end was cut by 2 bases, the J end by 4 bases, with 23 bases between. The CDR3 DNA is TGTGCCAGCAGCTTAAAGGGAACCGGAGGGGGGTCGGGAGAGACCCAGTACTTC. Translated: CASSLKGTGGGSGETQYF. Drawing the rest from reference TRBV7-9 and TRBJ2-5, the complete variable domain is DTGVSQNPRHKITKRGQNVTFRCDPISEHNRLYWYRQTLGQGPEFLTYFQNEAQLEKSRLLSDRFSAERPKGSFSTLEIQRTEQGDSAMYLCASSLKGTGGGSGETQYFGPGTRLLVL.

This clonotype has more than one count but fewer than ten. The rearrangement links TRBV20-1 to TRBJ2-7; tentative D call: TRBD2 (7 bases). The CDR3 spans 17 residues. Germline values: CDR1 DFQATT, CDR2 SNEGSKA (reference sequence). Deletions cut 4 bases from V and 4 bases from J, with 26 bases between. The CDR3 coding sequence is TGCAGTGCTACCGGGTTCATCAGCGGGACAAATCTTTACGAGCAGTACTTC. Protein product: CSATGFISGTNLYEQYF.